This TCR beta chain was documented in a study of blood T cells in healthy people across ages (dated by TCRdb to the mid-2010s). Broadly, across the study: In model experiments, template switching captured about one uniquely barcoded TCR beta cDNA molecule for every two T cells. The study measured age-related changes in TCR beta repertoire diversity using deep sequencing normalized with unique cDNA molecular identifiers. The donors were divided into four age groups: young (average approximately 17 years), middle-aged (approximately 39), aged (about 60) and long-lived (about 79). To avoid experimental bias, donors of different ages were distributed randomly across sequencing lanes. Using the same blood draw, the study looked at two additional independent replicas of 1 million unique cDNA reads for two donors, one aged 18 to 30 and the other aged 80 or older. What the authors observed across the whole study: Conclusive comparison of naive and antigen-experienced compartments was prevented by the profiling of bulk unsorted PBMCs. A strong correlation was found between observed TCR beta diversity and the percentage of naive T cells measured by flow cytometry. Because donor CMV infection status was unknown, age-related changes in expanded clonotypes were potentially confounded. Estimates of total diversity based on one million sequenced T cells were considered lower bounds and underestimates. As age increased, observed TCR beta diversity per million T cells dropped in a roughly linear way, and a significant reduction was already evident by age 40. Compared with the aged group, the long-lived group had more naive CD4+ T cells, fewer expanded clones and increased TCR diversity, suggesting age selection.

The receptor library was made with 5' RACE. Sequencing relied on an Illumina HiSeq 2500. A second PCR of 7 to 11 cycles was performed with a sample-barcoded 5' primer and a J-beta primer mix. A template-switch 5' adaptor carrying 12 random nucleotides introduced a unique molecular identifier onto each TCR beta cDNA molecule. At least 3 million CDR3-containing paired-end reads were obtained from each sample. The Mint cDNA synthesis kit, primed by a TRBC-specific oligonucleotide, was used to synthesize first-strand cDNA from all RNA. After uracil-DNA glycosylase treatment, a first 18-cycle PCR used universal primers M1SS and BC2_uni_R on all cDNA. As for the original processing: Each sample was normalized by randomly selecting 1 million high-quality reads, each carrying a distinct molecular identifier. Instead of being binned into consensus sequences, reads with shared molecular identifiers were discarded. MiTCR, set to a Q25 quality threshold and the strictest error-elimination algorithm, was used for CDR3 identification, clonotype clustering and error correction. A nonparametric unseen species model with Euler transformation was used to estimate lower-bound total TCR beta diversity. Starting from the raw public reads, TCRdb applied fastp trimming at Q25, assembled clones with MiXCR and retained in-frame beta chains. Entries are consolidated by CDR3 protein sequence, retaining the most common genes and DNA. The V and J calls here are based on TCRdb, not the publication. In all, the sample holds about a million distinct CDR3 sequences, and around 48% of those were seen once. 13% of the sample is in the top ten clones.

The germline V gene (reference sequence) supplies CDR1 DFQATT and CDR2 SNEGSKA. The CDR3 spans 17 residues, from the cysteine through the phenylalanine. The DNA shown is the 51-base CDR3, in frame from base 1. Trimming removed 0 bases from V and 9 bases from J; the gene matches leave 16 bases unexplained. The donors were some 36 Caucasian individuals from Russia, aged roughly 6 to 100 years, who were systemically healthy. Each donor gave ten milliliters of peripheral blood, drawn into EDTA-treated Vacutainer tubes. PBMCs were isolated by Ficoll-Paque density-gradient centrifugation, with at least 6.5 million obtained per sample. Trizol reagent was used to extract total RNA from the PBMCs, yielding at least 6 micrograms per sample. For every donor, flow cytometry on a PBMC aliquot measured the percentage of naive CD45RAhigh/CD27high T cells. Remarks on this clonotype: Its recognized antigen is unknown. The sample holds no much larger clone one base away, and base qualities are not on file.

The TCR comes from a man between 25 and 39 years old in good health. The V and J segments used are TRBV20-1 and TRBJ2-1, with 8 junctional bases fitting TRBD2. What was sequenced was blood. The DNA is TGCAGTGCTAGAGATAAGGGGCTAGCGGGCGCCTTCGCTGAGCAGTTCTTC. The encoded protein is CSARDKGLAGAFAEQFF.